This passage covers 21 T cell receptor beta chains from one sample sequenced in a study of CD8 T cells in ankylosing spondylitis. One entry per CDR3 protein, called by TCRdb with MiXCR from the 5' RACE reads. The profile shows around 150,000 distinct CDR3 sequences, approximately 16% of them singletons. The sequencing input was blood, either unsorted or a sorted T cell fraction (not recorded which). The origin of the receptors is a male donor with ankylosing spondylitis or in good health (not recorded which).

This clonotype came up once. This rearrangement joins TRBV29-1 to TRBJ1-4; 8 bases are shared with TRBD1. CDR3 length equals 11 residues. The J segment lost 8 bases and the V segment lost 6 bases, leaving 2 bases of the junction unmatched. The germline gives CDR1 SQVTM, CDR2 ANQGSEA. The DNA of the CDR3 is TGCAGCGTCGGGGACAGGGAAAAACTGTTTTTT. Translation gives CSVGDREKLFF.

This clonotype has more than one count but fewer than ten. This chain joins TRBV6-1 and TRBJ2-5; TRBD2 might be the D (5 bases). Trimming took off 6 bases at V and 0 bases at J, with 8 bases between the two ends. Germline CDR1 MNHNS, CDR2 SASEGT. The CDR3 length is 13 residues. The CDR3 spells CASSRADQETQYF. CDR3 DNA sequence: TGTGCCAGCAGCAGAGCGGACCAAGAGACCCAGTACTTC.

This clonotype has only a few counts. This chain connects TRBV20-1 to TRBJ1-4; D might be TRBD1 (6 bases). V lost 0 bases and J lost 6, with 20 bases in between. The CDR3 has 17 amino acids. Germline CDR1 reads DFQATT; CDR2 reads SNEGSKA (reference sequence). Written as DNA, the CDR3 is TGCAGTGCTAGAGATCGGGGGCGGGAAAGCTCCGATGAAAAACTGTTTTTT. It yields the protein CSARDRGRESSDEKLFF.

The rearrangement links TRBV28 to TRBJ1-5; D perhaps matches TRBD1 (5 bases). The length of the CDR3 is 14 residues. V lost 6 bases and J 3 bases, leaving 12 bases between the germline ends. Germline V gives CDR1 MDHEN, CDR2 SYDVKM. This chain's CDR3 is CASSRDSFNQPQHF. CDR3 coding DNA: TGTGCCAGCAGCCGGGACTCCTTCAATCAGCCCCAGCATTTT.

The rearrangement joins TRBV7-8 to TRBJ2-2, with TRBD2 matching over 10 bases. Trimming removed 6 bases from V and 7 bases from J; junction bases left unmatched: 8. CDR1 SGHVS and CDR2 FQNEAQ come from the germline V gene. The length of the CDR3 is 15 residues. CDR3 sequence: CASRITSGVFGELFF. As DNA, the CDR3 is TGTGCCAGCAGGATAACTAGCGGGGTCTTCGGGGAGCTGTTTTTT.

This clonotype was seen at least ten times. J is TRBJ2-7 and V is TRBV4-2; 8 bases map to TRBD2. The CDR3 has 16 amino acids. Germline V gene sequence: CDR1 LGHNA, CDR2 YNFKEQ. The J segment lost 1 base and the V segment lost 0 bases, leaving 5 bases of the junction unmatched. The CDR3 DNA reads as TGTGCCAGCAGCCAAGATCCTAGCGGGTCATCCTACGAGCAGTACTTC. Translated, it gives CASSQDPSGSSYEQYF.

The rearrangement links TRBV12-5 to TRBJ2-1, with 13 bases matching TRBD2. Trimming took 7 bases from V and 7 from J; bases not matched to a gene: 7. Germline loops: CDR1 LGHNT, CDR2 FRNRAP. CDR3 size: 15 residues. The CDR3 loop is CASARLAGGGNEQFF. CDR3 DNA: TGTGCTAGTGCCAGACTAGCGGGAGGAGGAAATGAGCAGTTCTTC.

The table lists this clonotype with many counts. V and J are TRBV11-2 and TRBJ2-2; D is ambiguous. The V end was cut by 1 base, the J end by 7 bases, with 7 bases between. Germline CDR1 reads SGHAT; CDR2 reads FQNNGV. CDR3 length: 13 amino acids. In nucleotides, the CDR3 is TGTGCCAGCAGCTTAGCGGGCTACGGGGAGCTGTTTTTT. Encoded protein: CASSLAGYGELFF.

This clonotype was counted between two and nine times. CDR3 region: CASSSTGRTSNEQFF. The CDR3, as DNA: TGCGCCAGCAGCTCGACAGGGCGTACTAGCAATGAGCAGTTCTTC. J is TRBJ2-1 and V is TRBV5-1, with 7 bases aligning to TRBD1. The CDR3 runs 15 residues. Trimming cost V 3 bases and J 6 bases; bases outside gene matches: 9. Germline values: CDR1 SGHRS, CDR2 YFSETQ.

This clonotype occurred many times. V usage is TRBV6-4 and J usage is TRBJ2-3, with D uncertain. The V and J ends lost 4 bases and 6 bases respectively, with 8 bases between them. Germline loops: CDR1 MRHNA, CDR2 SNTAGT. This CDR3 has 12 residues. The CDR3 bases are TGTGCCAGCAGTGTCTCGGTTGATACGCAGTATTTT. The encoded protein is CASSVSVDTQYF.

This clonotype was seen ten or more times. The chain combines TRBV20-1 with TRBJ2-1, with D possibly TRBD2 on 5 matching bases. The ends were cut back, 5 bases at V and 3 bases at J, with 17 bases in the middle. Germline CDR1 reads DFQATT; CDR2 reads SNEGSKA (reference sequence). The CDR3 is 15 amino acids. This CDR3 is CSAVNVGERYNEQFF. CDR3 bases: TGCAGTGCTGTTAACGTTGGGGAGCGCTACAATGAGCAGTTCTTC.

The table lists this clonotype with many counts. This chain connects TRBV27 to TRBJ1-1, with D perhaps matching TRBD1 (5 bases). The ends were cut back, 6 bases at V and 4 bases at J, with 21 bases in the middle. This CDR3 is built from 16 residues. Germline V lookup: CDR1 MNHEY, CDR2 SMNVEV (reference sequence). The CDR3 region has the DNA TGTGCCAGCAGCAATGACAGATCCTATCGCGGCACTGAAGCTTTCTTT. The encoded protein is CASSNDRSYRGTEAFF.

This clonotype was observed at least ten times. J is TRBJ2-2 and V is TRBV11-2; D unclear. The CDR3 contains 13 residues. The germline gives CDR1 SGHAT, CDR2 FQNNGV. Trimming pared 5 bases from V and 6 bases from J, leaving 10 bases between. The CDR3 protein is CASSVRGAGELFF. The CDR3 DNA reads TGTGCCAGCAGCGTAAGAGGTGCCGGGGAGCTGTTTTTT.

This clonotype was counted ten times or more. The chain joins TRBV29-1 to TRBJ1-2; D unresolved. V dropped 7 bases and J dropped 2 bases, with 14 bases sitting between them. This CDR3 comprises 13 residues. CDR1 is SQVTM and CDR2 is ANQGSEA in the germline V gene. The chain's CDR3 is CSADIGENYGYTF. The CDR3 region has the DNA TGCAGCGCTGACATTGGCGAGAACTATGGCTACACCTTC.

This clonotype was seen only a few times. V gene TRBV18 combines with J gene TRBJ2-3, with 9 bases aligning to TRBD2. V shed 1 base, J shed 6 bases, and the junction held 2 bases outside the gene matches. The CDR3 is 14 amino acids. Per germline, CDR1 KGHSH and CDR2 LQKENI. CDR3 sequence (DNA): TGTGCCAGCTCACCACTTACTAGCGGGGATACGCAGTATTTT. Protein: CASSPLTSGDTQYF.

This clonotype has just a few counts. The V call is TRBV6-4, the J call TRBJ2-2; tentative D call: TRBD2 (6 bases). This CDR3 has 14 residues. V lost 5 bases and J lost 10, with 17 bases in between. Germline V CDR1 and CDR2: MRHNA, SNTAGT. The CDR3 DNA reads TGTGCCAGCAGTCGACCCGTACTAGCCCCGGAGCTGTTTTTT. As protein: CASSRPVLAPELFF.

This clonotype was seen ten or more times. The V call is TRBV10-3, the J call TRBJ2-1; D remains ambiguous. V gave up 3 bases and J gave up 2 bases, with 11 bases separating them. The CDR3 contains 15 residues. In germline, CDR1 is ENHRY, CDR2 SYGVKD. The CDR3 sequence is CAISDERRAYNEQFF. The CDR3 bases are TGTGCCATCAGTGATGAGAGAAGGGCCTACAATGAGCAGTTCTTC.

The chain links TRBV11-2 to TRBJ2-2; 9 bases match TRBD2. V trimming: 4 bases; J trimming: 0 bases; junction bases outside the gene matches: 9. From germline, CDR1 is SGHAT and CDR2 FQNNGV. The CDR3 totals 18 residues. CDR3 coding DNA: TGTGCCAGCAGCTCGCCGGGACTAGCTACCCCGAACACCGGGGAGCTGTTTTTT. It specifies CASSSPGLATPNTGELFF.

This clonotype turned up a few times. The chain joins TRBV27 to TRBJ2-2, with 8 bases aligning to TRBD1. V was clipped by 9 bases and J by 0 bases; unmatched bases: 3. CDR1 and CDR2 from the germline V gene are MNHEY and SMNVEV (reference sequence). The CDR3 length is 14 residues. The CDR3 loop is CASRQGSNTGELFF. CDR3 bases: TGTGCCAGTCGACAGGGGTCGAACACCGGGGAGCTGTTTTTT.

This clonotype has only a few counts. This sequence joins TRBV29-1 and TRBJ2-4; no clear D. Trimming shortened V by 2 bases and J by 3 bases, and 11 bases separated the two germline ends. The germline CDR1 and CDR2 sequences are SQVTM and ANQGSEA. This CDR3 is built from 14 residues. The CDR3 here is CSVEPPLGKNIQYF. CDR3 DNA sequence: TGCAGCGTTGAACCCCCCTTGGGCAAAAACATTCAGTACTTC.

This chain connects TRBV7-9 to TRBJ1-1; TRBD1 is a possible D gene (5 bases). The CDR3 runs to 14 residues. Trimming removed 2 bases at V and 4 bases at J, with 11 bases between. In germline, CDR1 is SEHNR, CDR2 FQNEAQ (reference sequence). In DNA, the CDR3 is TGTGCCAGCAGCTTAAGCGGGGGAGTCACTGAAGCTTTCTTT. Translating gives CASSLSGGVTEAFF.